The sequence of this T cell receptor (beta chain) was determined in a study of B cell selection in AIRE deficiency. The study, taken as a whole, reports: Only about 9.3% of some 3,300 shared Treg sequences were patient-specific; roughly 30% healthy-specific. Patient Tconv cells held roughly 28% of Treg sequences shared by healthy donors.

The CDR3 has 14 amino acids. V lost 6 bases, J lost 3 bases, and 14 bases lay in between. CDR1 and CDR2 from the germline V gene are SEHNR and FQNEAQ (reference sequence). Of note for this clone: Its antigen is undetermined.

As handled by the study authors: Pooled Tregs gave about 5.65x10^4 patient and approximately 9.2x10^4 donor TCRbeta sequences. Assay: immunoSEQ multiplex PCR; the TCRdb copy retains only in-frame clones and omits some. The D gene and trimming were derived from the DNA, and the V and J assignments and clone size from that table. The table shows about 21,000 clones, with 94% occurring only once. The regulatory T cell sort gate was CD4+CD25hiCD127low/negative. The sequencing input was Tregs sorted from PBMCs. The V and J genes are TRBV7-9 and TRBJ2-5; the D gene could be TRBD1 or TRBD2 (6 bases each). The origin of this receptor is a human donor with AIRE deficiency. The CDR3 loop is CASSPRGQKETQYF. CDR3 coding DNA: TGTGCCAGCAGTCCACGGGGGCAGAAAGAGACCCAGTACTTC.